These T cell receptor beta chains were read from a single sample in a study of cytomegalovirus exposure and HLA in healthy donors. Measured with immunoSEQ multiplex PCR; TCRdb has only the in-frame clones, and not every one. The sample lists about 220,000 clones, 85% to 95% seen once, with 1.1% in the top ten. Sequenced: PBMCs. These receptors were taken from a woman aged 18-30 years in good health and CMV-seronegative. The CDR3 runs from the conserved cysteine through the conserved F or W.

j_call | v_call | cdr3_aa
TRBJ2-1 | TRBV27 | CASRTGTAYYNEQFF
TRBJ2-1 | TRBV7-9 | CASSLSLEVSNEQFF
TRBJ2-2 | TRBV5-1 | CASSLADRGSNTGELFF
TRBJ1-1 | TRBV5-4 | CASSNPGTPHSEAFF
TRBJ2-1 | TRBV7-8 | CASSLRGGGEQFF
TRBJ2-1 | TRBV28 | CASSSTSGHRYNEQFF
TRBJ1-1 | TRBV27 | CASSLGGPNTEAFF
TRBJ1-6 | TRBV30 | CACEGQGYNSPLHF
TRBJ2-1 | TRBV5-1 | CASSFGHLYNEQFF
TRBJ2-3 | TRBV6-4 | CASSPSFRDTQYF
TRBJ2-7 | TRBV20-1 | CSAIGSGEQYF
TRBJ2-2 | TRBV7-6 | CASSLGGSSTGELFF
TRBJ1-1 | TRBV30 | CAWIQNNPEAFF
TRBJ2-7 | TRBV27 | CASSFAGREQYF
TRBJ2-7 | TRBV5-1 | CASSLTSGDFSYERYF
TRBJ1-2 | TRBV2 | CASTTNPGEGDGYTF
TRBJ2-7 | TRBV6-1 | CASGKTGGYEQYF
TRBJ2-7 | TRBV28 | CASSNRDRSYEQYF
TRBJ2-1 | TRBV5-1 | CASSSGGLAGNNEQFF
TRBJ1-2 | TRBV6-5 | CASSYYAGLSPYGYTF
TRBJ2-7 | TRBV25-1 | CASSDHTGDEQYF
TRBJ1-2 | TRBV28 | CASSFRRQGARGYTF
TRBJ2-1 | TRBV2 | CASRVAGMNEQFF
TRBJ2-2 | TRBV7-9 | CASNPGTGIRGPAGELFF
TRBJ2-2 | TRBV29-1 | CSVAATGANTGELFF
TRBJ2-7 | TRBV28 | CASSFTGLVFYEQYF
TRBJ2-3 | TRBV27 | CASSIPSSGHTDTQYF
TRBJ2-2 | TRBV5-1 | CASSSILGGRGTGELFF
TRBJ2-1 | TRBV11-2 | CATVRGLAGGPDNEQFF
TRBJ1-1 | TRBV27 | CASSLLNADREAFF
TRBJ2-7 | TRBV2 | CALSSGGTYTYEQYF
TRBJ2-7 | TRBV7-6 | CASSLALAGESTYEQYF
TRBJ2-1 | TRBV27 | CASSSLGLAGRPYNEQFF
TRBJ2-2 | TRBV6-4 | CASSDNRETGELFF
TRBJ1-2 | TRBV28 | CASSSSGQPEFYGYTF
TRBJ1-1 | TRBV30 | CAWGGNRGRGTEAFF
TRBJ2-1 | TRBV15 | CATRDRRTSAYNEQFF
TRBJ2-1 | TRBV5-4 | CASRPSGTENEQFF
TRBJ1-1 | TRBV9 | CASSSLPHMNTEAFF
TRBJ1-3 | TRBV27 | CASSSRRAGNTIYF
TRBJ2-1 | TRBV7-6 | CASRASGRTYEQFF
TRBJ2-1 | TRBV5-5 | CASRGAETGVGDEQFF
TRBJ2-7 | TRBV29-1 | CSVCSTGDSYEQYF
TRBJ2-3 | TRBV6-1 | CAYHLLTDTQYF
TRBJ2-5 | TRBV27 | CASSLVSSGRVRQETQYF
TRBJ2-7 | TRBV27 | CASSLAGASYEQYF
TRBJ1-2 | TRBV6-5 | CASSFDAGRYNYGYTF
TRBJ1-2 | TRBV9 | CASNVGSSTGNYGYTF
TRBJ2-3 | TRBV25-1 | CASSDSRPRGGTDTQYF